One T cell receptor beta chain is described in this entry. This record belongs to a study of T cell responses to AZD1222 COVID-19 vaccine. The CDR3 has 12 amino acids. Between the trimmed V and J ends, which lost 4 bases and 0 bases, there was a span of 4 bases. The germline V gene has CDR1 PRHDT and CDR2 FYEKMQ (reference sequence). The table came from immunoSEQ multiplex PCR; TCRdb's copy has only in-frame clones and leaves some out. The sample has approximately 120,000 clones, over 85% seen once; the top ten hold about 0.91%. This receptor was identified in an adult in good health. Sequencing was performed on peripheral blood, taken on day 0 of AZD1222 vaccination. V and J are TRBV13 and TRBJ2-7; D not resolved. The CDR3 nucleotides are TGTGCCAGCAGCTCCGGCTCCTACGAGCAGTACTTC. Amino acid sequence: CASSSGSYEQYF. The full variable domain, with the rest looked up from reference TRBV13 and TRBJ2-7, is AAGVIQSPRHLIKEKRETATLKCYPIPRHDTVYWYQQGPGQDPQFLISFYEKMQSDKGSIPDRFSAQQFSDYHSELNMSSLELGDSALYFCASSSGSYEQYFGPGTRLTVT.